These 30 T cell receptor beta chains were all obtained from the same sample, sequenced in a study of control samples from healthy donors and cancer patients. This table comes from immunoSEQ multiplex PCR, and its TCRdb copy is limited to in-frame clones, with some not included. This table has some 78,000 clones, around 90% appearing once. Sequenced: blood. Every receptor here comes from a woman in her sixties in good health.

The V call is TRBV5-4, the J call TRBJ1-2; 7 bases line up with TRBD1. V shed 0 bases, J shed 8 bases, and the junction held 13 bases outside the gene matches. This CDR3 has 16 residues. Germline lookup yields CDR1 SGHNT and CDR2 YYREEE (reference sequence). CDR3 residues: CASSLGMDRMGEGYTF. The CDR3 nucleotides read TGTGCCAGCAGCTTGGGGATGGACAGGATGGGCGAGGGCTACACCTTC.

The rearrangement uses TRBV6-2 or TRBV6-3 and TRBJ2-1; the match to TRBD1 covers 7 bases. Germline V lookup: CDR1 MNHEY, CDR2 SVGEGT. V lost 0 bases, J lost 9 bases, and 2 bases stayed unmatched. The CDR3 spans 13 residues. The CDR3 is CASSYSNRGEQFF. Here the CDR3 DNA reads TGTGCCAGCAGTTACTCGAACAGGGGTGAGCAGTTCTTC.

The gene calls are TRBV7-8 and TRBJ1-6, with unresolved D. This CDR3 has 14 amino acids. Looked up from germline, CDR1 is SGHVS and CDR2 is FQNEAQ. V lost 3 bases and J lost 10, with 13 bases in between. CDR3 nucleotides: TGTGCCAGCAGCTTTTTCCGGTCGGAGTCACCCCTCCACTTT. Residues: CASSFFRSESPLHF.

V gene TRBV4-1 combines with J gene TRBJ1-4; tentative D call: TRBD1 (6 bases). This CDR3 has 15 residues. The germline CDR1 and CDR2 sequences are MGHRA and YSYEKL. Trimming left V 1 base short and J 5 bases short, with 11 bases between. The CDR3 is CASSQGTTGNEKLFF. CDR3 nucleotide sequence: TGCGCCAGCAGCCAAGGTACCACAGGGAATGAAAAACTGTTTTTT.

The chain is built from TRBV19 and TRBJ2-1; TRBD1 matches 8 bases. CDR3 length: 16 residues. Germline values: CDR1 LNHDA, CDR2 SQIVND (reference sequence). With V trimmed by 5 bases and J by 11 bases, 17 bases remained unmatched. CDR3 sequence: CASSFSVGQGGSKQFF. The CDR3 DNA is TGTGCCAGTAGTTTCTCCGTTGGACAGGGTGGGAGCAAGCAGTTCTTC.

The chain carries TRBV2 and TRBJ2-5; the match to TRBD2 covers 8 bases. CDR1 is SNHLY and CDR2 is FYNNEI in the germline V gene. The trim removed 0 bases at V and 4 bases at J, leaving 1 base unmatched. This CDR3 is built from 14 residues. The CDR3: CASSEALAGETQYF. The DNA of the CDR3 is TGTGCCAGCAGTGAAGCCCTAGCGGGAGAGACCCAGTACTTC.

The chain has TRBV9 and TRBJ2-1; tentative D call: TRBD2 (5 bases). From germline, CDR1 is SGDLS and CDR2 YYNGEE. The V gene lost 3 bases and the J gene lost 0 bases, with 16 bases spanning the gap. CDR3 length: 17 residues. The CDR3 nucleotides read TGTGCCAGCAGCGCAAGGACTGGCTACAGCTCCTACAATGAGCAGTTCTTC. This gives the protein CASSARTGYSSYNEQFF.

V gene TRBV12-5 combines with J gene TRBJ1-6; TRBD1 matches 8 bases. Trimming at V came to 5 bases and at J to 14 bases, leaving 8 bases not matched to a gene. Germline V CDR1 and CDR2: LGHNT, FRNRAP. This CDR3 has 13 residues. CDR3 nucleotides: TGTGCTAGTGGTGAGAACAGGGGGTCGGCCCTCCACTTT. Its translation is CASGENRGSALHF.

This clone appeared many times. The CDR3 protein is CASSEWTGTQPQHF. CDR3 bases: TGTGCCAGCAGCGAATGGACAGGGACTCAGCCCCAGCATTTT. This sequence joins TRBV7-2 and TRBJ1-5; the match to TRBD1 covers 8 bases. Unmatched junction bases numbered 6, after V lost 5 bases and J lost 6 bases. This CDR3 region has 14 residues. Per the germline V gene, CDR1 is SGHTA and CDR2 is FQGNSA.

The gene calls are TRBV18 and TRBJ2-7; either TRBD1 or TRBD2 may fit D (7 bases each). The CDR3 runs to 13 residues. V was cut by 6 bases and J by 4 bases, with 13 bases left in between. Germline CDR1 KGHSH, CDR2 LQKENI. CDR3 region: CASSQGGAYEQYF. The CDR3 DNA reads TGTGCCAGCTCGCAGGGGGGGGCATACGAGCAGTACTTC.

This clone was found once. The chain joins TRBV19 to TRBJ2-1, with 7 bases lining up with TRBD2. CDR3 length: 16 amino acids. J gave up 3 bases and V 3 bases, and 8 bases lay outside the gene matches. Looked up from germline, CDR1 is LNHDA and CDR2 is SQIVND (reference sequence). The CDR3 reads CASSIGGRAYYNEQFF. The CDR3 region has the DNA TGTGCCAGTAGTATCGGTGGGAGGGCCTACTACAATGAGCAGTTCTTC. Together with reference TRBV19 and TRBJ2-1, the CDR3 gives the full variable domain: DGGITQSPKYLFRKEGQNVTLSCEQNLNHDAMYWYRQDPGQGLRLIYYSQIVNDFQKGDIAEGYSVSREKKESFPLTVTSAQKNPTAFYLCASSIGGRAYYNEQFFGPGTRLTVL.

The rearrangement links TRBV2 to TRBJ2-3; 7 bases agree with TRBD1. V was pared by 7 bases and J by 0 bases, with 7 bases of the junction left unmatched. The CDR3 is 15 amino acids. Per the germline V gene, CDR1 is SNHLY and CDR2 is FYNNEI. As DNA, the CDR3 is TGTGCCAGCAACGCTAGACAGGGAAGCACAGATACGCAGTATTTT. Residues: CASNARQGSTDTQYF. The full variable domain, its missing parts supplied by reference TRBV2 and TRBJ2-3, is EPEVTQTPSHQVTQMGQEVILRCVPISNHLYFYWYRQILGQKVEFLVSFYNNEISEKSEIFDDQFSVERPDGSNFTLKIRSTKLEDSAMYFCASNARQGSTDTQYFGPGTRLTVL.

The chain uses TRBV5-4 and TRBJ2-7; 9 bases fit TRBD2. Trimming at V came to 1 base and at J to 4 bases, leaving 6 bases not matched to a gene. Per germline, CDR1 SGHNT and CDR2 YYREEE (reference sequence). The CDR3 covers 15 residues. The CDR3 DNA sequence: TGTGCCAGCAGCTTGCGGGCGGGAGGGGATTACGAGCAGTACTTC. Translating gives CASSLRAGGDYEQYF.

V usage is TRBV24-1 and J usage is TRBJ1-1; TRBD1 matches 8 bases. Germline CDR1 KGHDR, CDR2 SFDVKD. The CDR3 contains 15 residues. V gave up 3 bases and J gave up 4 bases; unmatched junction bases: 6. CDR3 in DNA: TGTGCCACCAGTGATCATGGACAGGGAAGCACTGAAGCTTTCTTT. It translates to CATSDHGQGSTEAFF.

This chain links TRBV11-2 with TRBJ2-7; D is perhaps TRBD2 (5 bases). From germline, CDR1 is SGHAT and CDR2 FQNNGV. Trimming cost V 5 bases and J 4 bases, with 18 bases left between them. This CDR3 spans 15 amino acids. CDR3 in amino acids: CASSRGKGEGYEQYF. For the CDR3, the DNA is TGTGCCAGCAGCCGAGGGAAGGGTGAGGGATACGAGCAGTACTTC.

The CDR3 reads CASSLSDEQYF. CDR3 DNA: TGCGCCAGCAGCTTGTCGGACGAGCAGTACTTC. The rearrangement uses TRBV5-1 and TRBJ2-7; D not resolved. CDR3 length: 11 residues. V gave up 1 base and J gave up 5 bases, with 4 bases separating them. Germline lookup yields CDR1 SGHRS and CDR2 YFSETQ.

V and J are TRBV7-3 and TRBJ2-1; TRBD1 agrees at 10 bases. The germline V gene encodes CDR1 SGHTA and CDR2 FQGTGA. With 5 bases clipped from V and 6 bases from J, the junction kept 1 base outside the gene matches. This CDR3 has 13 residues. The CDR3 sequence is CASSRTGGNEQFF. DNA for the CDR3: TGTGCCAGCAGCCGGACAGGGGGCAATGAGCAGTTCTTC.

The chain employs TRBV2 and TRBJ2-1; 9 bases are a match to TRBD2. CDR3 length: 14 residues. Germline V gives CDR1 SNHLY, CDR2 FYNNEI. The V segment lost 8 bases and the J segment 4 bases; nucleotides outside the gene matches: 6. The CDR3 protein is CASQGAGGYNEQFF. CDR3 coding DNA: TGTGCCAGCCAGGGAGCGGGAGGTTACAATGAGCAGTTCTTC.

CDR3 in amino acids: CASSSSTNTEAFF. DNA for the CDR3: TGCGCCAGCAGCTCTTCCACGAACACTGAAGCTTTCTTT. This sequence joins TRBV5-1 and TRBJ1-1; D is uncertain. Germline values: CDR1 SGHRS, CDR2 YFSETQ. Trimming removed 3 bases from V and 1 base from J, with 7 bases in between. The CDR3 runs to 13 residues.

The V call is TRBV11-3, the J call TRBJ2-7; 10 positions agree with TRBD1. The CDR3 is 14 residues long. CDR1 and CDR2 (germline): SGHNT, YENEEA. The J segment lost 6 bases and the V segment lost 4 bases, leaving 6 bases of the junction unmatched. CDR3 bases: TGTGCCAGCAGCTCCCGGACAGGGGGTTCCGAGCAGTACTTC. Its protein is CASSSRTGGSEQYF.

J is TRBJ2-3 and V is TRBV7-6, with unresolved D. V shed 1 base and J shed 1 base, with 9 bases lying between them. The CDR3 length is 15 residues. The germline V gene encodes CDR1 SGHVS and CDR2 FNYEAQ. The CDR3 loop is CASSLDGVGTDTQYF. DNA for the CDR3: TGTGCCAGCAGCTTAGATGGGGTGGGCACAGATACGCAGTATTTT.

The V gene is TRBV7-9, the J gene TRBJ1-1; D uncertain. The ends were cut back, 1 base at V and 7 bases at J, with 13 bases in the middle. Germline CDR1 and CDR2: SEHNR and FQNEAQ (reference sequence). This CDR3 is 14 amino acids long. CDR3 residues: CASSLVIEGSEAFF. CDR3 coding DNA: TGTGCCAGCAGCTTAGTAATTGAAGGGAGTGAAGCTTTCTTT.

On this clone itself: Other DNA sequences in the same sample also yield this CDR3. The CDR3 region has the DNA TGTGCCAGCAGCTTGGAACTCGCGGGGGGGCCCGGGGAGCTGTTTTTT. It yields the protein CASSLELAGGPGELFF. The chain combines TRBV5-6 with TRBJ2-2, with 9 bases identical to TRBD2. Germline CDR1 and CDR2: SGHDT and YYEEEE. The CDR3 is 16 residues long. V was pared by 0 bases and J by 6 bases, with 6 bases of the junction left unmatched.

This clone has ten or more counts. The CDR3: CASSYGEGPETQYF. The CDR3 DNA reads TGTGCCAGCAGTTACGGCGAGGGCCCCGAGACCCAGTACTTC. The chain links TRBV6-6 to TRBJ2-5; tentatively, D is TRBD2 (5 bases). V gave up 2 bases and J gave up 5 bases, with 12 bases separating them. This CDR3 comprises 14 residues. From germline, CDR1 is MNHNY and CDR2 SVGAGI (reference sequence).

The gene calls are TRBV7-9 and TRBJ1-1; D is unresolved. The CDR3 has 13 residues. Germline values: CDR1 SEHNR, CDR2 FQNEAQ (reference sequence). The germline V and J ends were trimmed by 5 bases and 4 bases, with 11 bases remaining between them. The CDR3 sequence is CASSRTDFTEAFF. The CDR3 nucleotides read TGTGCCAGCAGCAGGACGGACTTCACTGAAGCTTTCTTT.

The chain uses TRBV4-3 and TRBJ2-7, with 14 bases lining up with TRBD2. Per germline, CDR1 LGHNA and CDR2 YSLEER. This CDR3 comprises 17 residues. J was trimmed by 0 bases and V by 4 bases; bases with no gene match: 5. CDR3 loop: CASSPRTSGRTSYEQYF. As DNA, the CDR3 is TGCGCCAGCAGCCCCCGGACTAGCGGGAGGACCTCCTACGAGCAGTACTTC.

This clone was counted a single time. Different DNA sequences within this sample yield the same CDR3. The gene calls are TRBV5-1 and TRBJ1-4, with 9 bases matching TRBD1. The CDR3 consists of 15 residues. Trimming at V came to 4 bases and at J to 7 bases, leaving 8 bases not matched to a gene. Looked up from germline, CDR1 is SGHRS and CDR2 is YFSETQ. CDR3 sequence (DNA): TGCGCCAGCAGCCAGGGACAGGGAGGGGGTGAAAAACTGTTTTTT. Translated, it gives CASSQGQGGGEKLFF.

The chain is built from TRBV6-5 and TRBJ1-3; possible D gene TRBD1, 6 bases. The germline V and J ends were trimmed by 0 bases and 2 bases, with 11 bases remaining between them. The CDR3 loop spans 16 amino acids. Looked up from germline, CDR1 is MNHEY and CDR2 is SVGAGI. The CDR3 DNA is TGTGCCAGCAGTTACTCGAGGCAGGGGCCTGGAAACACCATATATTTT. Translated, it gives CASSYSRQGPGNTIYF.

The chain joins TRBV5-1 to TRBJ2-5; maybe TRBD2 (5 bases). V lost 7 bases to trimming and J lost 5 bases, with 9 bases between them. The germline CDR1 and CDR2 sequences are SGHRS and YFSETQ. This CDR3 is built from 11 residues. The CDR3 reads CASSLAETQYF. Written as DNA, the CDR3 is TGCGCCAGCTCCTTAGCGGAGACCCAGTACTTC.

V is TRBV6-6 and J is TRBJ2-7; D not resolved. Trimming stripped 6 bases from V and 6 bases from J, with 9 bases between. Germline lookup yields CDR1 MNHNY and CDR2 SVGAGI (reference sequence). The CDR3 is 11 residues long. CDR3 sequence (DNA): TGTGCCAGCAGCCCCTCTTCCGAGCAGTACTTC. This sequence encodes CASSPSSEQYF.